This T cell receptor beta chain is drawn from a study of T cell repertoires in cytomegalovirus infection (dated 2019 in TCRdb). Background for the entire study: Donor HLA type was relevant to the analysis, because carriage of CMV infection together with the matching HLA type was indicated by public TCR beta signatures.

The germline V end is reduced by 2 bases and the J end by 5 bases; junction bases left unmatched: 8. Termini included, the CDR3 measures 15 amino acids. CDR3 DNA is the only sequence kept; it has 45 bases, read in frame from the first base. Per the germline V gene, SGDLS is the CDR1 and YYNGEE is the CDR2. Overall study results and their limits: The ex vivo response was dominated by HLA-C-restricted CMV-specific TCR beta clonotypes, which also provided the single most frequent clonotype in two of eight donors. In both this cohort and an independent cohort of 300 to 450 donors, the cumulative frequency of public TCR beta family members distinguished carriers of CMV infection plus the relevant HLA type.

TCRdb names Illumina HiSeq 1500 as the instrument used. The public reads were run again by TCRdb, first through fastp at Q25 and then through MiXCR, and only productive beta chains were kept. Rows merge per CDR3 protein into single entries with the most common DNA and genes. The sample table records approximately 500,000 distinct CDR3 sequences; 15% to 20% of these occur just once. Around 25% of the sample is taken by the ten largest. Comments on this clonotype: This clone's antigen is unknown. The conserved closing phenylalanine or tryptophan is absent in this CDR3, likely reflecting a read error.

This receptor was identified in a human donor in good health (CMV status not recorded). Some clones in this sample may be carry-over from other donors' samples. The chain employs TRBV9 and TRBJ2-5; TRBD1 matches 8 bases in the middle. The specimen was CD8+ T cells from PBMCs. The CDR3: CASSVGQGNVETQYL. The DNA sequence is given as TGTGCCAGCAGCGTCGGACAGGGTAACGTGGAGACCCAGTACTTA.